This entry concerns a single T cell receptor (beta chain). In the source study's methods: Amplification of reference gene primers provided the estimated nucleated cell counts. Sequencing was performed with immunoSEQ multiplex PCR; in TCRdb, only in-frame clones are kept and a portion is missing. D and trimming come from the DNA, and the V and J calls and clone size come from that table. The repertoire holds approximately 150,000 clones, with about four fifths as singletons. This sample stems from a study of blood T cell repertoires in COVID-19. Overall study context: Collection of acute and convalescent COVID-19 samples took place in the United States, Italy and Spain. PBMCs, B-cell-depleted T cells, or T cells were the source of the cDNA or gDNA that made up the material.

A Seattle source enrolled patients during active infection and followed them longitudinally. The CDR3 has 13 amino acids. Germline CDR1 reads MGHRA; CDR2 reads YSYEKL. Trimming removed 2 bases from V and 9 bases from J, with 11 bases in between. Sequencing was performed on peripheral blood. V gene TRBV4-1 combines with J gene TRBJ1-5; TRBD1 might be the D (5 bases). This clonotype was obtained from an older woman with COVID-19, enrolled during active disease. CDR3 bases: TGCGCCAGCAGCCAAACCGGGGGTGGGCCCCAGCATTTT. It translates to CASSQTGGGPQHF.